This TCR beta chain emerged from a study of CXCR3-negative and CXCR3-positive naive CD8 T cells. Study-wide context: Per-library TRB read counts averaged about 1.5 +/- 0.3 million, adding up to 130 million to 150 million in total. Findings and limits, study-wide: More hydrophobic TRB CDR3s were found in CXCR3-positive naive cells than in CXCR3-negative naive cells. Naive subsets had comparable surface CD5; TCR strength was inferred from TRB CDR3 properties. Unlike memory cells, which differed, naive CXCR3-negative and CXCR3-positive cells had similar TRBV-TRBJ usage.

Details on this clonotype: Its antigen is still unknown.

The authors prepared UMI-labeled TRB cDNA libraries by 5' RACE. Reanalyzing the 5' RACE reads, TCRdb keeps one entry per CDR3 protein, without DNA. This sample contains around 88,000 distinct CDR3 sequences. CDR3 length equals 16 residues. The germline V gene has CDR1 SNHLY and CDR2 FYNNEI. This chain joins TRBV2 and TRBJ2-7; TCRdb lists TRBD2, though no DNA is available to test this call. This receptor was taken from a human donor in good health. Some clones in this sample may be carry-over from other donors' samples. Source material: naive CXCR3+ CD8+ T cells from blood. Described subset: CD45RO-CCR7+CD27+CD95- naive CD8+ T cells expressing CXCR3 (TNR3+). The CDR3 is CASRETSGGNYYEQYF.